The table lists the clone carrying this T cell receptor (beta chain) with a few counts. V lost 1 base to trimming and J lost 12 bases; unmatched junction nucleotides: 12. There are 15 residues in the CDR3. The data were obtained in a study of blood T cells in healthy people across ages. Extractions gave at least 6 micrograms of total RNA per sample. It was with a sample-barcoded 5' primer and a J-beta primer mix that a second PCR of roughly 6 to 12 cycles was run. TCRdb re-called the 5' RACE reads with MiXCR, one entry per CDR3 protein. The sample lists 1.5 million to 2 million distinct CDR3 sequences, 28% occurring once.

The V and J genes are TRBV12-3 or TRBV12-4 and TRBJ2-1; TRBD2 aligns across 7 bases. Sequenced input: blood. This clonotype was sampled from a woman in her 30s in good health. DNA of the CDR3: TGTGCCAGCAGTTTAGAGCGGGGCGGGCTCGGGGGGCAGTTCTTC. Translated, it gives CASSLERGGLGGQFF.